These T cell receptor beta chains were read from a single sample in a study of graft-versus-host responses after intestinal transplantation. Sequencing used immunoSEQ multiplex PCR; TCRdb keeps in-frame clones, though not all of them. The table records 100,000 or so clones, roughly 90% of them present only once. These receptors have no known antigen. Source: unstimulated CD4+ T cells sorted from spleen or lymph node cells, taken before intestinal transplant. The source of these receptors is a human donor who received an intestinal transplant. Each CDR3 is given with its conserved first and last residue. A D gene is named only where the DNA matches it firmly. Only part of the rows carry a size: once, few, many, or a class if the clone is expanded.

clone size	V gene	D gene	J gene	CDR3 DNA	CDR3 protein
NA	TRBV9	TRBD2	TRBJ2-3	TGTGCCAGCAGCGTAAGAGCGGGAGGTGCAGATACGCAGTATTTT	CASSVRAGGADTQYF
once	TRBV7-9	TRBD1	TRBJ2-3	TGTGCCAGCAGCAACGGACAGGGGGCGTTAGATACGCAGTATTTT	CASSNGQGALDTQYF
NA	TRBV6-1	TRBD1	TRBJ1-1	TGTGCCAGCAGCCTAACCGACAGGGACTACACTGAAGCTTTCTTT	CASSLTDRDYTEAFF
NA	TRBV10-3	NA	TRBJ2-5	TGTGCCATCAGTACCCGGTTAGACCAAGAGACCCAGTACTTC	CAISTRLDQETQYF
NA	TRBV7-6	TRBD2	TRBJ2-1	TGTGCCAGCAGCTTAGACTTAGCGGGAGGGATGTACAATGAGCAGTTCTTC	CASSLDLAGGMYNEQFF
once	TRBV6-1	NA	TRBJ2-5	TGTGCCAGCATTCAGGACAGAACTCGGGAGACCCAGTACTTC	CASIQDRTRETQYF
NA	TRBV7-8	NA	TRBJ2-7	TGTGCCAGCAGCCCTCGACAGGGGAGGGTCTACGAGCAGTACTTC	CASSPRQGRVYEQYF
NA	TRBV27	TRBD2	TRBJ2-5	TGTGCCAGCAGTTTAAGGTTTAGACTAGCGGGTCAGTTCCCCCAAGAGACCCAGTACTTC	CASSLRFRLAGQFPQETQYF
NA	TRBV4-2	NA	TRBJ2-1	TGTGCCAGCAGCCAGGACTACCGCCGGGATGAGCAGTTCTTC	CASSQDYRRDEQFF
NA	TRBV5-4	TRBD1	TRBJ1-4	TGTGCCAGCAGACCCGGGACAGGTCCCTCAACTAATGAAAAACTGTTTTTT	CASRPGTGPSTNEKLFF
NA	TRBV29-1	TRBD2	TRBJ2-1	TGCAGCGTTTGGGAACTAGCGGCCAATGAGCAGTTCTTC	CSVWELAANEQFF
NA	TRBV2	NA	TRBJ2-7	TGTGCCAGCAGCACAGGGTTCGACGAGCAGTACTTC	CASSTGFDEQYF
NA	TRBV9	TRBD1	TRBJ1-1	TGTGCCAGCAGCCGACAGGGATCCACTGAAGCTTTCTTT	CASSRQGSTEAFF
NA	TRBV19	TRBD1	TRBJ2-1	TGTGCCAGTAGTATGGGAGGGGGACAGGGTAAGGTCAAACGGCAGTTCTTC	CASSMGGGQGKVKRQFF
NA	TRBV14	TRBD1	TRBJ2-1	TGTGCCAGCAGCCGTACAGGGGTTAGCTTGGGTGAGCAGTTCTTC	CASSRTGVSLGEQFF
NA	TRBV7-9	NA	TRBJ1-5	TGTGCCAGCAGCTTCCCAGGGAGCAATCAGCCCCAGCATTTT	CASSFPGSNQPQHF
NA	TRBV5-1	NA	TRBJ2-3	TGCGCCAGCACGACTAGTCAGAGCACAGATACGCAGTATTTT	CASTTSQSTDTQYF
NA	TRBV6-5	NA	TRBJ1-6	TGTGCCAGCAGTCAAACCACCACCTCGACTGGACTCCTCCACTTT	CASSQTTTSTGLLHF
NA	TRBV9	NA	TRBJ2-5	TGTGGAGACCGGGTCCAAGAGACCCAGTACTTC	CGDRVQETQYF